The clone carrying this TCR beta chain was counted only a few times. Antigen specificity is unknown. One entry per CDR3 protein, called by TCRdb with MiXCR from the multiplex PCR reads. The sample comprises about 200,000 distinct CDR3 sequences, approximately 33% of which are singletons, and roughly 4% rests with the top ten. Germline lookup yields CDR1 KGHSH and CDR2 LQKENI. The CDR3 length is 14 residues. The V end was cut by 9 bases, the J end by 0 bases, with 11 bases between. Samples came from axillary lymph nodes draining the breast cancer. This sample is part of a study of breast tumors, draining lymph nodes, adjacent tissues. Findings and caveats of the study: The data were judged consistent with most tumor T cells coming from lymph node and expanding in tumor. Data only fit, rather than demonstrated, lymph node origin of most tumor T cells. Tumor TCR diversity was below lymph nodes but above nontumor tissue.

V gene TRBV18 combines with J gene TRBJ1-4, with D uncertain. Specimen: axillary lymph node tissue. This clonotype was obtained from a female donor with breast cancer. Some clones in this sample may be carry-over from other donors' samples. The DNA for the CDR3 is TGTGCCAGTTCCAGCAGCTCAACTAATGAAAAACTGTTTTTT. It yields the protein CASSSSSTNEKLFF.